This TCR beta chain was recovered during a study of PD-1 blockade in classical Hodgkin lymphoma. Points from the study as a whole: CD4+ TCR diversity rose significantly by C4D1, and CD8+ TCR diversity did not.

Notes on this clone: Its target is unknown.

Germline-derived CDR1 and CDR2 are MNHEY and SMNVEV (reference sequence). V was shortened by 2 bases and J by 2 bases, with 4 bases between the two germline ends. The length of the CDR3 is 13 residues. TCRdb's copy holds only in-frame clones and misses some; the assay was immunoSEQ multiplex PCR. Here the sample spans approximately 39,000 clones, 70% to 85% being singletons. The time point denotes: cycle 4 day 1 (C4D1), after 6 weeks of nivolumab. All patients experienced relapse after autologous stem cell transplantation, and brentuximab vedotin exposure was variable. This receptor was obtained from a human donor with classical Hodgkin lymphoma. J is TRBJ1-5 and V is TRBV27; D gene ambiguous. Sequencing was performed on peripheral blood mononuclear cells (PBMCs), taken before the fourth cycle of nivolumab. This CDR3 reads CASSLVRNQPQHF. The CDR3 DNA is TGTGCCAGCAGTTTAGTTCGCAATCAGCCCCAGCATTTT.